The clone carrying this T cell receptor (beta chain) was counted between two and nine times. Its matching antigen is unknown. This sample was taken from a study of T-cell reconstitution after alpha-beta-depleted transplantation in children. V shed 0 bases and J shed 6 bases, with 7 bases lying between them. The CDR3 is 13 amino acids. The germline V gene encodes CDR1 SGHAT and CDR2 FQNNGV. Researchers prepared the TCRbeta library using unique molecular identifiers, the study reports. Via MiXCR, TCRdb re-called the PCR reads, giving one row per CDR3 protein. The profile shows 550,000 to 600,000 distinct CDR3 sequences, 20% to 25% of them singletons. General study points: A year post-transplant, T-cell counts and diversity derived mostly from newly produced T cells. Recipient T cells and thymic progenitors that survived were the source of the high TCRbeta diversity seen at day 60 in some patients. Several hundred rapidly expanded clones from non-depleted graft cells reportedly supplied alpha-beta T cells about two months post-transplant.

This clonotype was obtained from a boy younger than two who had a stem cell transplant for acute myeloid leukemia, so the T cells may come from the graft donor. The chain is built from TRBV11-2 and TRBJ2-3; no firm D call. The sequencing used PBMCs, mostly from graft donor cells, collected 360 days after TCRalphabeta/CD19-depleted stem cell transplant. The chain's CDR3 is CASSLDFEDTQYF. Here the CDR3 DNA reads TGTGCCAGCAGCTTAGATTTTGAGGATACGCAGTATTTT.